These 9 T cell receptor beta chains share one sample of origin, sequenced in a study of blood T cell repertoires in COVID-19 (dated by TCRdb to 2019 to 2021). Preparation of the library involved the immunoSEQ multiplex PCR assay. What TCRdb holds here is the immuneACCESS table cut down to in-frame rearrangements. Part of the clones is not present; checked against another copy, under half of the missing clones reflect an unresolved V gene, and the others are unexplained. This sample gives roughly 50,000 clones in total; approximately 80% of them show up just once. 10% to 15% of the sample lies in the top ten. The specimen was peripheral blood. The receptors come from a woman over 75 with acute or convalescent COVID-19.

The chain uses TRBV4-2 and TRBJ2-2; 8 bases match TRBD1. Trimming at V came to 0 bases and at J to 6 bases, leaving 6 bases not matched to a gene. CDR1 and CDR2 from the germline V gene are LGHNA and YNFKEQ. This CDR3 has 16 amino acids. The CDR3 is CASSQDGDRKAGELFF. Written as DNA, the CDR3 is TGTGCCAGCAGCCAAGATGGGGACAGGAAAGCCGGGGAGCTGTTTTTT.

This sequence joins TRBV7-8 and TRBJ2-4; TRBD1 matches at 7 bases. Germline lookup yields CDR1 SGHVS and CDR2 FQNEAQ. V lost 4 bases to trimming and J lost 0 bases; unmatched junction nucleotides: 6. This CDR3 spans 16 amino acids. The CDR3 DNA reads TGTGCCAGCAGCTCCGGGACAGATATAGCCAAAAACATTCAGTACTTC. Protein sequence: CASSSGTDIAKNIQYF.

The chain couples TRBV10-3 to TRBJ1-5; 8 positions match TRBD1. V shed 3 bases, J shed 2 bases, and the junction held 6 bases outside the gene matches. CDR3 length: 16 amino acids. Germline V lookup: CDR1 ENHRY, CDR2 SYGVKD. CDR3 in amino acids: CAISDQGAFGNQPQHF. CDR3 bases: TGTGCCATCAGTGACCAGGGGGCGTTTGGCAATCAGCCCCAGCATTTT.

The chain joins TRBV5-5 to TRBJ1-2, with D perhaps TRBD1 (5 bases). This CDR3 contains 15 residues. Germline CDR1 is SGHKS and CDR2 is YYEKEE (reference sequence). With 4 bases removed from V and 0 bases from J, the gap between germline ends came to 13 bases. The CDR3 region is CASSPRAGPNYGYTF. DNA for the CDR3: TGTGCCAGCAGCCCTCGGGCGGGACCTAACTATGGCTACACCTTC. The full variable domain, its missing parts supplied by reference TRBV5-5 and TRBJ1-2, is DAGVTQSPTHLIKTRGQQVTLRCSPISGHKSVSWYQQVLGQGPQFIFQYYEKEERGRGNFPDRFSARQFPNYSSELNVNALLLGDSALYLCASSPRAGPNYGYTFGSGTRLTVV.

The chain carries TRBV12-3 or TRBV12-4 and TRBJ2-7, with 7 bases aligning to TRBD1. The V gene end was trimmed by 6 bases and the J gene end by 2 bases; junction bases not matched to a gene: 1. The CDR3 runs 12 residues. The CDR3 sequence is CASSGTAYEQYF. In DNA, the CDR3 is TGTGCCAGCAGCGGGACAGCCTACGAGCAGTACTTC.

The chain carries TRBV2 and TRBJ2-7; TRBD2 matches 14 bases. Germline V gene sequence: CDR1 SNHLY, CDR2 FYNNEI. This CDR3 is 14 amino acids long. Unmatched junction bases numbered 6, after V lost 6 bases and J lost 8 bases. Here the CDR3 reads CASSPGTSGGKQYF. DNA for the CDR3: TGTGCCAGCAGCCCCGGGACTAGCGGGGGAAAGCAGTACTTC.

CDR3 sequence (DNA): TGTGCCAGTAGTACAACAGGGGTCGGGGCTGGAAACACCATATATTTT. Residues: CASSTTGVGAGNTIYF. This chain links TRBV19 with TRBJ1-3; 7 bases are shared with TRBD1. From germline, CDR1 is LNHDA and CDR2 SQIVND (reference sequence). After removal of 4 bases from V and 2 bases from J, the junction contained 8 bases not matched to a gene. The CDR3 has 16 amino acids.

The rearrangement joins TRBV11-3 to TRBJ1-1; no clear D. V was shortened by 3 bases and J by 1 base, with 6 bases between the two germline ends. Per germline, CDR1 SGHNT and CDR2 YENEEA. CDR3 length: 13 residues. In nucleotides, the CDR3 is TGTGCCAGCAGCTTTTCCCGGAACACTGAAGCTTTCTTT. It specifies CASSFSRNTEAFF. Combining the CDR3 with reference TRBV11-3 and TRBJ1-1 gives the whole variable domain EAGVVQSPRYKIIEKKQPVAFWCNPISGHNTLYWYLQNLGQGPELLIRYENEEAVDDSQLPKDRFSAERLKGVDSTLKIQPAELGDSAVYLCASSFSRNTEAFFGQGTRLTVV.

This chain connects TRBV7-9 to TRBJ1-1, with 7 positions matching TRBD1. This CDR3 spans 15 amino acids. Germline-derived CDR1 and CDR2 are SEHNR and FQNEAQ (reference sequence). The V segment lost 2 bases and the J segment 4 bases; nucleotides outside the gene matches: 7. The CDR3 loop reads CASSLIGGGVTEAFF. CDR3 nucleotide sequence: TGTGCCAGCAGCTTAATAGGAGGGGGCGTCACTGAAGCTTTCTTT. Supplemented by reference TRBV7-9 and TRBJ1-1, the full variable domain reads DTGVSQNPRHKITKRGQNVTFRCDPISEHNRLYWYRQTLGQGPEFLTYFQNEAQLEKSRLLSDRFSAERPKGSFSTLEIQRTEQGDSAMYLCASSLIGGGVTEAFFGQGTRLTVV.